The rows below give T cell receptor beta chains drawn from one sample of a study of blood T cell repertoires in COVID-19. The assay was immunoSEQ multiplex PCR, and TCRdb's table has in-frame clones only and misses some. The sample comprises around 300,000 clones, approximately 85% of which are singletons, and around 10% rests with the top ten. Sequences were obtained from peripheral blood. Every receptor here comes from a woman in her 70s with acute or convalescent COVID-19. The CDR3 runs from the conserved cysteine through the conserved F or W. The order of the fields is clone size, J gene, D gene, V gene, CDR3 DNA, CDR3 protein. A D gene is named only where the DNA matches it firmly. Part of the rows lack a size; the others show once, few, many or a class for expanded clones.

.,TRBJ1-4,.,TRBV7-9,TGTGCCAGCAGCTTACTTCAGGAAAAACTGTTTTTT,CASSLLQEKLFF
.,TRBJ2-7,.,TRBV7-3,TGTGCCAGCAGCTCAGGGCTCGAGCAGTACTTC,CASSSGLEQYF
.,TRBJ2-7,TRBD1,TRBV29-1,TGCAGCGTTGAAGATCAGACAGGGGGGATCTACGAGCAGTACTTC,CSVEDQTGGIYEQYF
.,TRBJ1-1,.,TRBV7-9,TGTGCCAGCAGCTTAACCCCCTCGGCAGGGTTAACTGAAGCTTTCTTT,CASSLTPSAGLTEAFF
.,TRBJ1-1,.,TRBV7-8,TGTGCCAGCAGCCCCCGGGCGGGGGAACGGACTGAAGCTTTCTTT,CASSPRAGERTEAFF
.,TRBJ2-1,.,TRBV6-4,TGTGCCAGCAGCCTGTCTTTTGATGAGCAGTTCTTC,CASSLSFDEQFF
.,TRBJ2-1,.,TRBV7-2,TGTGCCAGCAGCTTAGCGTGGTTGCGTGAGCAGTTCTTC,CASSLAWLREQFF
.,TRBJ2-5,TRBD1,TRBV5-6,TGTGCCAGCAGCTCACGTGGGACAGGGGGCAAGACCCAGTACTTC,CASSSRGTGGKTQYF
.,TRBJ1-2,.,TRBV18,TGTGCCAGCTCACCGGAGAAGAATGGCTACACCTTC,CASSPEKNGYTF
.,TRBJ2-7,TRBD2,TRBV2,TGTGCCAGCACCCGAACAGAGCGGGGGGTGGAGGAGCAGTACTTC,CASTRTERGVEEQYF
.,TRBJ1-2,.,TRBV9,TGTGCCAGCAGCCCTAGGGGGACGGTAGAGTTTTATGGCTACACCTTC,CASSPRGTVEFYGYTF
.,TRBJ1-5,.,TRBV11-2,TGTGCCAGCAGCTTTGGATGGGGCCAGCCCCAGCATTTT,CASSFGWGQPQHF
.,TRBJ2-2,.,TRBV7-9,TGTGCCAGCAGCTTAGGATCAGGGGACGCCGGGGAGCTGTTTTTT,CASSLGSGDAGELFF
once,TRBJ1-1,.,TRBV27,TGTGCCAGCAGTTTCGACAGTTTGAACACTGAAGCTTTCTTT,CASSFDSLNTEAFF
few,TRBJ2-5,.,TRBV19,TGTGCCAGTAGTATACGGAGGACCCCAGCGGAGACCCAGTACTTC,CASSIRRTPAETQYF
once,TRBJ1-2,.,TRBV13,TGTGCCAGGCCCGCAGGTCACTTTAACTATGGCTACACCTTC,CARPAGHFNYGYTF
.,TRBJ2-7,TRBD2,TRBV7-9,TGTGCCAGCAGCTCAGGGGTAGTAGCGGGGGCGAAGGGGCTCGAGCAGTACTTC,CASSSGVVAGAKGLEQYF
once,TRBJ2-3,.,TRBV5-4,TGTGCCAGCAGGGGTACTCCGGGGAGCACAGATACGCAGTATTTT,CASRGTPGSTDTQYF
.,TRBJ1-1,.,TRBV20-1,TGCAGTGCTCTAGAAGCTTTCTTT,CSALEAFF
.,TRBJ1-1,.,TRBV12-3/TRBV12-4,TGTGCCAGCACCTACCTCATGAACACTGAAGCTTTCTTT,CASTYLMNTEAFF
once,TRBJ2-1,TRBD2,TRBV7-9,TGTGCCAGCAGCTCTAGCGGGACTATCTCCAATGAGCAGTTCTTC,CASSSSGTISNEQFF
.,TRBJ2-5,.,TRBV19,TGTGCCAGTAGTATATCCCGAGCTCCCAAGACCCAGTACTTC,CASSISRAPKTQYF
.,TRBJ1-1,TRBD1,TRBV7-9,TGTGCCAGCAGCCCATGGACAGGGAGGACTGAAGCTTTCTTT,CASSPWTGRTEAFF
.,TRBJ1-2,TRBD1,TRBV10-3,TGTGCCATCAGTGAGATCTGGGACAGGGGCCGAACCTATGGCTACACCTTC,CAISEIWDRGRTYGYTF
.,TRBJ1-4,.,TRBV5-4,TGTGCCAGCAGCTTGGGCGGAACTAATGAAAAACTGTTTTTT,CASSLGGTNEKLFF
.,TRBJ1-6,.,TRBV7-2,TGTGCCAGCAGGCTTGGGGGGAATTCACCCCTCCACTTT,CASRLGGNSPLHF
.,TRBJ1-1,.,TRBV6-1,TGTGCCAGCAGTGAACAGTCAGGGTCCGGTGAAGCTTTCTTT,CASSEQSGSGEAFF
once,TRBJ1-5,.,TRBV7-9,TGTGCCAGCAGCTTGGACAGCGCGCAGCCCCAGCATTTT,CASSLDSAQPQHF
.,TRBJ2-3,.,TRBV5-1,TGCGCCAGCAGCTTGGGTCGGGGGATGATGGCAGATACGCAGTATTTT,CASSLGRGMMADTQYF
.,TRBJ2-2,.,TRBV2,TGTGCCAGCTGCCCCCGGGAAGCGAACACCGGGGAGCTGTTTTTT,CASCPREANTGELFF
.,TRBJ1-2,.,TRBV20-1,TGCAGTGCTAGGAACGGTGGCTACACCTTC,CSARNGGYTF
.,TRBJ1-2,TRBD1,TRBV6-5,TGTGCCAGCAGTTACTTCCGGGACAGGGGCACTGGCTACACCTTC,CASSYFRDRGTGYTF
.,TRBJ1-1,TRBD1,TRBV2,TGTGCCAGCAGTGACCTTGGGACAGTAGCTTTCTTT,CASSDLGTVAFF
.,TRBJ2-3,.,TRBV2,TGTGCCAGCAGCTTAGACCCGGGATTACGCTTGTATTTT,CASSLDPGLRLYF
.,TRBJ2-2,.,TRBV5-1,TGCGCCAGCAGCTTATATCAGGCGACCGGGGAGCTGTTTTTT,CASSLYQATGELFF
.,TRBJ2-2,.,TRBV12-3/TRBV12-4,TGTGCCAGCACCAATCCCCCCGGGGAGCTGTTTTTT,CASTNPPGELFF
.,TRBJ1-1,.,TRBV3-1/TRBV3-2,TGTGCCAGCAGCCGGGCAGGGCAGAACACTGAAGCTTTCTTT,CASSRAGQNTEAFF
.,TRBJ2-3,TRBD2,TRBV3-1/TRBV3-2,TGTGCCAGCAGCCAGAGACTAGCTAGGAGCACAGATACGCAGTATTTT,CASSQRLARSTDTQYF
.,TRBJ2-6,.,TRBV13,TGTGCCAGCAGCTTAGTGACACCTTCTGGGGCCAACGTCCTGACTTTC,CASSLVTPSGANVLTF
.,TRBJ1-2,TRBD1,TRBV5-6,TGTGCCAGCAGGATAGGGGGCCCCCCTGGCTACACCTTC,CASRIGGPPGYTF
.,TRBJ1-1,.,TRBV5-1,TGCGCCAGCAGCTTGGGGGAGGGGAAGACTGAAGCCTTCTTT,CASSLGEGKTEAFF
.,TRBJ1-3,.,TRBV18,TGTGCCAGCTCACCACTGGCTACCTCCGGGATTAGAAACACCATATATTTT,CASSPLATSGIRNTIYF